A single sample gave rise to the 11 T cell receptor beta chains below, sequenced in a study of cytomegalovirus exposure and HLA in healthy donors. The study ran its PCR with 60 Vbeta and 13 Jbeta primers. The data were produced by immunoSEQ multiplex PCR, yet TCRdb's version contains in-frame clones alone and is incomplete. The sample has about 180,000 clones, 77% seen once. The specimen was PBMCs. These receptors were collected from a woman aged 30 to 39 in good health and CMV-seropositive.

The rearrangement links TRBV6-5 to TRBJ2-1; TRBD1 is a possible D gene (6 bases). Germline assignment: CDR1 MNHEY and CDR2 SVGAGI. Trimming removed 6 bases at V and 5 bases at J, with 17 bases between. CDR3 size: 15 residues. CDR3 in DNA: TGTGCCAGCAGCTATCACGCAGGGGCCAACAATGAGCAGTTCTTC. It specifies CASSYHAGANNEQFF.

This clone occurred once. The genes are TRBV28 and TRBJ1-2; possible D gene TRBD1, 5 bases. With 5 bases removed from V and 3 bases from J, the gap between germline ends came to 19 bases. The germline V gene encodes CDR1 MDHEN and CDR2 SYDVKM. This CDR3 contains 16 residues. DNA for the CDR3: TGTGCCAGCAGTCCCCCCTCTGGCAGGGCTCACTATGGCTACACCTTC. Translating gives CASSPPSGRAHYGYTF.

This clone was seen only once. The V call is TRBV15, the J call TRBJ1-1, with D unclear. Trimming removed 3 bases from V and 1 base from J, with 9 bases in between. Germline CDR1 LNHNV, CDR2 YYDKDF (reference sequence). The CDR3 contains 14 residues. DNA for the CDR3: TGTGCCACCAGCAGCATTGGCAAGAACACTGAAGCTTTCTTT. It specifies CATSSIGKNTEAFF.

In DNA, the CDR3 is TGTGCCAGCTCCACCGGGGGACCCTACGAGCAGTACTTC. Its protein is CASSTGGPYEQYF. The V gene is TRBV5-6, the J gene TRBJ2-7, with D perhaps matching TRBD2 (6 bases). Germline-derived CDR1 and CDR2 are SGHDT and YYEEEE. This CDR3 has 13 amino acids. Trimming took off 7 bases at V and 2 bases at J, with 13 bases between the two ends. The whole variable domain, filled in from reference TRBV5-6 and TRBJ2-7, reads DAGVTQSPTHLIKTRGQQVTLRCSPKSGHDTVSWYQQALGQGPQFIFQYYEEEERQRGNFPDRFSGHQFPNYSSELNVNALLLGDSALYLCASSTGGPYEQYFGPGTRLTVT.

This clone turned up a few times. This CDR3 is CASIPQGGQGISYEQYF. Written as DNA, the CDR3 is TGTGCCAGCATCCCCCAGGGGGGACAGGGGATCTCCTACGAGCAGTACTTC. This chain joins TRBV7-8 and TRBJ2-7; 10 nucleotides match TRBD1. Germline values: CDR1 SGHVS, CDR2 FQNEAQ. V was pared by 7 bases and J by 0 bases, with 12 bases of the junction left unmatched. CDR3 size: 17 residues.

This clone has more than one count but fewer than ten. The chain couples TRBV5-4 to TRBJ2-1; 8 bases match TRBD2. This CDR3 region has 16 residues. The V gene's germline CDR1 is SGHNT and CDR2 YYREEE (reference sequence). V gave up 4 bases and J gave up 0 bases; unmatched junction bases: 6. CDR3 nucleotide sequence: TGTGCCAGCAGCCCCTACAGCGGGAGCTCCTACAATGAGCAGTTCTTC. Translation: CASSPYSGSSYNEQFF.

The chain combines TRBV7-6 with TRBJ1-1; D not certain. The germline V gene has CDR1 SGHVS and CDR2 FNYEAQ. CDR3 length equals 15 residues. Trimming pared 4 bases from V and 5 bases from J, leaving 17 bases between. DNA for the CDR3: TGTGCCAGCAGCTCGTTAACTACGGTCGCTACTGAAGCTTTCTTT. As protein: CASSSLTTVATEAFF.

CDR3 DNA: TGTGCCAGCAGTTTACACGGCGCTAACAGGGGGGGCACTGAAGCTTTCTTT. Its protein is CASSLHGANRGGTEAFF. V and J are TRBV28 and TRBJ1-1, with 8 positions matching TRBD1. This CDR3 is 17 amino acids long. CDR1 is MDHEN, CDR2 SYDVKM, per germline. V shed 2 bases and J 4 bases; nucleotides not matched to a gene: 12.

The J gene is TRBJ2-5, the V gene TRBV7-9; TRBD1 matches 10 bases. V trimming: 4 bases; J trimming: 1 base; junction bases outside the gene matches: 6. The V gene's germline CDR1 is SEHNR and CDR2 FQNEAQ (reference sequence). CDR3 length: 16 amino acids. CDR3 residues: CASSSDRGLVQETQYF. The CDR3 nucleotides read TGTGCCAGCAGCTCCGACAGGGGGCTTGTCCAAGAGACCCAGTACTTC.

This rearrangement joins TRBV9 to TRBJ2-3, with 10 bases aligning to TRBD2. The CDR3 has 14 residues. Germline loops: CDR1 SGDLS, CDR2 YYNGEE. The trim removed 3 bases at V and 13 bases at J, leaving 11 bases unmatched. The CDR3 region is CASSDGTSAPREYF. CDR3 nucleotides: TGTGCCAGCAGCGACGGGACTAGCGCTCCGAGGGAGTATTTT.

V is TRBV14 and J is TRBJ2-7; 7 bases map to TRBD2. J was trimmed by 7 bases and V by 1 base; bases with no gene match: 10. Germline CDR1 is SGHDN and CDR2 is FVKESK. The CDR3 runs to 15 residues. CDR3 nucleotide sequence: TGTGCCAGCAGCCAAGGCGGGAGTTGGCCGGGGGAGCAGTACTTC. It is translated as CASSQGGSWPGEQYF.